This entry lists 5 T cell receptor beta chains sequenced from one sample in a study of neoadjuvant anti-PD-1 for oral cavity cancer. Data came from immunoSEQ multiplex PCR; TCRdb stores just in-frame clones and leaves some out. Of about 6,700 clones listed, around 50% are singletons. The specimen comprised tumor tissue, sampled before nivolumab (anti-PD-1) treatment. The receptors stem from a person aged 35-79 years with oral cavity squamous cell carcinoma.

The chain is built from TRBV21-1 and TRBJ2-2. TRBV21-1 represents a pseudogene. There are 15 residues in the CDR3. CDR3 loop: CASSKALGVTGELFF. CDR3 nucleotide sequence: TGTGCCAGCAGCAAAGCGCTTGGGGTTACCGGGGAGCTGTTTTTT.

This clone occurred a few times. CDR3 region: CASSGGGTNGETQYF. The CDR3 region has the DNA TGTGCCAGCAGCGGAGGAGGGACAAATGGAGAGACCCAGTACTTC. The chain couples TRBV14 to TRBJ2-5; D might be TRBD1 or TRBD2, each matching 6 bases. The V gene's germline CDR1 is SGHDN and CDR2 FVKESK. The CDR3 runs to 15 residues. Deletions cut 5 bases from V and 4 bases from J, with 17 bases between.

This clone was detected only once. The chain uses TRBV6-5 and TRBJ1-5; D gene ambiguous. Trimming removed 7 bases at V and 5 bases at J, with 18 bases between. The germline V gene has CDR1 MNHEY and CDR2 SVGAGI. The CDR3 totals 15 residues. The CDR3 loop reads CASTTRRSRHQPQHF. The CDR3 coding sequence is TGTGCCAGCACCACCCGGCGCAGCCGTCATCAGCCCCAGCATTTT.

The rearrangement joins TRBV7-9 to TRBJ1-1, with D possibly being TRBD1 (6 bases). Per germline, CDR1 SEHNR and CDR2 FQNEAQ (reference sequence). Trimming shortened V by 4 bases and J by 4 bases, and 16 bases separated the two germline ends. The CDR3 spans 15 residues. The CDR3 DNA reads TGTGCCAGCAGCTATGACCGGGACATCTCCACTGAAGCTTTCTTT. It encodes CASSYDRDISTEAFF. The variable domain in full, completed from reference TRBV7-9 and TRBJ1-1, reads DTGVSQNPRHKITKRGQNVTFRCDPISEHNRLYWYRQTLGQGPEFLTYFQNEAQLEKSRLLSDRFSAERPKGSFSTLEIQRTEQGDSAMYLCASSYDRDISTEAFFGQGTRLTVV.

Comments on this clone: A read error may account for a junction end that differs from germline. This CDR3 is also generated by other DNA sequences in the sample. Here the CDR3 reads CASSPYLSGELFF. The CDR3, as DNA: TGTGCCAGCAGCCCTTATTTGAGCGGGGAGCTATTTTTT. The V and J genes are TRBV5-8 and TRBJ2-2; 7 positions agree with TRBD2. The CDR3 consists of 13 residues. Germline CDR1 SGHTS, CDR2 YDEGEE. Together with reference TRBV5-8 and TRBJ2-2, the CDR3 gives the full variable domain: EAGVTQSPTHLIKTRGQQATLRCSPISGHTSVYWYQQALGLGLQFLLWYDEGEERNRGNFPPRFSGRQFPNYSSELNVNALELEDSALYLCASSPYLSGELFFGEGSRLTVL.